This T cell receptor beta chain was identified during a study of regulatory T cells in long-lasting Graves disease. Time point denoted: newly diagnosed GD, antithyroid drugs for less than 3 months. The TCR library used RNA extracted from PBMCs. This clonotype appeared many times. Its matching antigen is unknown. The CDR3 has 14 residues. Germline V lookup: CDR1 DFQATT, CDR2 SNEGSKA (reference sequence). Trimming shortened V by 6 bases and J by 1 base, and 15 bases separated the two germline ends. Study outcomes and limitations: A greater number of public clonotypes (roughly 2,700) was shared by persistent patients than by new patients (about 880).

Construction of TCR beta libraries relied on iRepertoire HTBI primers and on Arm-PCR targeting CDR3 regions. Using its own MiXCR run on the multiplex PCR reads, TCRdb lists one record per CDR3 protein. In the table there are 250,000 to 300,000 distinct CDR3 sequences, approximately 18% of which are singletons. These data were also filed under a second study, of T cells in Graves' hyperthyroidism and ophthalmopathy. As that report states: It was considered stable Graves' hyperthyroidism when ophthalmopathy did not progress within 18 months. TCR CDR3 underwent first-round RT-PCR with the HTBI primer set.

Sample: peripheral blood mononuclear cells (PBMCs), taken at new diagnosis, from a patient treated with antithyroid drugs. The genes are TRBV20-1 and TRBJ1-1; D uncertain. The sequence came from a young woman with Graves disease. In DNA form, the CDR3 reads TGCAGTGCCATCGCGGGAGGTGAGAACACTGAAGCTTTCTTT. This codes for CSAIAGGENTEAFF.